By sample fraction, the clone carrying this TCR beta chain is medium-sized (0.01 to 0.1%). Its antigen is as yet unknown. The V end lost 4 bases, the J end lost 0 bases, and 12 bases lay between the germline ends. The germline V gene encodes CDR1 SGHRS and CDR2 YFSETQ. The CDR3 contains 15 residues. Cells sorted as Tregs were CD4+, CD25+ and CD127-/low. General study findings and limits: In terms of TCR gene usage, tumor memory CD4+ T cells clustered together with blood and lymph node memory CD4+ cells, as well as with lymph node naive CD4+ cells. The larger-cohort validation was restricted to a single TCR beta V-J rearrangement rather than whole repertoires. Tumor Tregs overlapped most with tumor, then blood, naive CD4+ cells.

After constant-region reverse-primer amplification, full-length variable regions underwent semi-nested PCR with Nested Universal Primer A. TCRdb passed the 5' RACE reads through MiXCR, listing each CDR3 protein once. The data contain over 25,000 distinct CDR3 sequences, around 27% of them seen just once; the ten biggest clones take up over 2%. V usage is TRBV5-1 and J usage is TRBJ2-3; D may be TRBD1 or TRBD2 (5 bases each). The sample consisted of tumor-infiltrating Tregs sorted from the breast tumor. The source is a female donor with breast cancer. CDR3 protein: CASSMGDVSTDTQYF. Here the CDR3 DNA reads TGCGCCAGCAGCATGGGGGACGTCAGCACAGATACGCAGTATTTT.